This T cell receptor beta chain was retrieved from a study of T cells after posttransplantation cyclophosphamide. Cyclophosphamide on days +3 and +4 followed busulfan-fludarabine conditioning and a marrow graft. Details on this clone: Antigen: not known.

From germline, CDR1 is SNHLY and CDR2 FYNNEI. This CDR3 has 13 amino acids. Trimming took 7 bases from V and 13 from J; bases not matched to a gene: 12. The study, taken as a whole, reports: Later post-transplant blood repertoires were often dominated by donor CD8+ memory clones. Recipient CMV seropositivity and CMV reactivation strongly tracked TRB clonality. Tissue-infiltrating T cells from skin or gut overlapped little with blood T cells.

This table comes from immunoSEQ multiplex PCR, and its TCRdb copy is limited to in-frame clones, with some not included. Among fewer than 3,000 clones, around two thirds were seen once, and the ten largest hold about 14%. This chain uses TRBV2 with TRBJ2-1, with 8 bases identical to TRBD1. This clonotype was sampled from a male patient aged 55 to 70 who received an allogeneic stem cell transplant from a related donor and was CMV-positive. Part of the T cell pool may stem from the graft donor. The source material was PBMCs, sampled 30 days after allogeneic stem cell transplant with posttransplant cyclophosphamide. CDR3 amino acids: CASTDLDRVNQFF. Here the CDR3 DNA reads TGTGCCAGCACTGACCTGGACAGGGTAAATCAGTTCTTC. The full variable domain, rest sourced from reference TRBV2 and TRBJ2-1, is EPEVTQTPSHQVTQMGQEVILRCVPISNHLYFYWYRQILGQKVEFLVSFYNNEISEKSEIFDDQFSVERPDGSNFTLKIRSTKLEDSAMYFCASTDLDRVNQFFGPGTRLTVL.